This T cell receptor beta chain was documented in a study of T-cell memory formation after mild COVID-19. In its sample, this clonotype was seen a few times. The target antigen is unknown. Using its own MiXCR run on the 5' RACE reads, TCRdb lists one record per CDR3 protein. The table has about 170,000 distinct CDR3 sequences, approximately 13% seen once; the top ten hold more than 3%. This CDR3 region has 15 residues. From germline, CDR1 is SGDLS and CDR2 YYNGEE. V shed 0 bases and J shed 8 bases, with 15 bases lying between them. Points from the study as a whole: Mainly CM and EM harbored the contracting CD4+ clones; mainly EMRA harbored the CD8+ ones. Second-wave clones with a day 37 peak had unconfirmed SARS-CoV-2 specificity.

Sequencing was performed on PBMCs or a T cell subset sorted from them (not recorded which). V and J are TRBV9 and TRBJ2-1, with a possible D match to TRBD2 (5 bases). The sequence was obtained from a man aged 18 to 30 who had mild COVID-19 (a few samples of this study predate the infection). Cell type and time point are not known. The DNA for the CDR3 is TGTGCCAGCAGCGTAGGTAACGTAGAGGACTATGAGCAGTTCTTC. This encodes CASSVGNVEDYEQFF.